This entry features one TCR beta chain sequence. Antigen unknown. Expressed TCRB transcripts were sequenced because the entire RNA isolate underwent reverse transcription. Profiling relied on immunoSEQ multiplex PCR, and the TCRdb table lists in-frame clones only, not all of them. The sample records about 360,000 clones, around 12% being singletons. This sample is drawn from a study of beta chain features in type 1 diabetes. Findings and caveats of the study: For patients, the naive, central memory and Treg TCRB repertoires appeared more alike than for healthy donors.

Germline trimming cut 2 bases from V and 7 bases from J; bases unmatched to any gene: 2. Germline V lookup: CDR1 SGHRS, CDR2 YFSETQ. The CDR3 is made up of 13 amino acids. V is TRBV5-1 and J is TRBJ2-4; TRBD2 matches at 8 bases. This receptor was taken from a young man in good health. Sequencing was done on a sample of naive CD4+ T cells from blood. The DNA for the CDR3 is TGCGCCAGCAGCTTAGCGGGGGATAACATTCAGTACTTC. It is translated as CASSLAGDNIQYF.